The present T cell receptor (beta chain) was sequenced within a study of blood T cell repertoires in COVID-19. Sequenced by immunoSEQ multiplex PCR; TCRdb stores in-frame clones only, minus some. The sample has around 130,000 clones; 70% to 85% are singletons. Trimming left V 7 bases short and J 8 bases short, with 14 bases between. Germline V CDR1 and CDR2: SQVTM, ANQGSEA. The CDR3 consists of 11 residues. In this sample, this clone turned up once. The V gene is TRBV29-1, the J gene TRBJ1-1; D ambiguous. The receptor comes from a woman between 65 and 79 years old with acute or convalescent COVID-19. Sequencing was performed on peripheral blood. The chain's CDR3 is CSAPGGVEAFF. CDR3 DNA: TGCAGCGCCCCCGGCGGTGTCGAAGCTTTCTTT.